This TCR beta chain was observed in a study of T-cell reconstitution after alpha-beta-depleted transplantation in children listed by TCRdb under 2016. Study-level background: T-cell immune reconstitution after TCRalphabeta/CD19-depleted allogeneic hematopoietic cell transplantation in children was quantitatively tracked in the study by means of TCR repertoire profiling. Here is what the overall study found, with its caveats: In some patients, the high TCRbeta diversity seen at day 60 was put down to recipient T cells and intrathymic progenitors that had survived conditioning. The apparently early recovery of alphabetaT-cell counts about two months after transplant reportedly depended on only several hundred rapidly expanded clones that came from non-depleted graft cells. The frequencies of hyperexpanded clones fell over the following months, and after one year, T-cell counts and TCRbeta diversity were mostly attributed to newly produced T cells.

Counted from cysteine to phenylalanine, this CDR3 has 15 amino acids. Only CDR3 DNA remains: 45 bases, in frame from the first base. V is pruned by 3 bases and J by 2 bases, leaving 7 bases of the junction without a gene match. Taken from the germline V gene (reference sequence), the CDR1 and CDR2 loops are GTSNPN and SVGIG. Library creation used PCR. The reads were generated on an Illumina HiSeq 2500. To normalize quantification of the TCRbeta repertoire, the TCR libraries were built with molecular barcoding that relied on unique molecular identifiers. TCRdb reanalyzed the raw reads on its own, using fastp at Q25 for trimming and MiXCR for clone calling, and kept in-frame beta chains. Entries are consolidated by CDR3 protein sequence, retaining the most common genes and DNA. This sample is represented by roughly 570,000 distinct CDR3 sequences; roughly 30% of them were singletons. The ten largest make up about a third of the sample.

In its sample, this clonotype was seen a few times. Its antigen remains unidentified. Per-nucleotide qualities are absent, and no much larger clonotype sits a single base away. The sample's treatment or condition label, decoded: allogeneic hematopoietic cell transplantation with graft depleted of TCRalphabeta T cells and CD19 B cells. The transplant recipients were children given TCRalphabeta/CD19-depleted allogeneic hematopoietic cell grafts. The sequence joins TRBV30 to TRBJ2-7; TRBD2 lines up with 10 middle nucleotides. The starting material was PBMCs, obtained before TCRalphabeta/CD19-depleted stem cell transplant. The clonotype originates from a boy younger than two with Wiskott-Aldrich syndrome, due to receive a stem cell transplant. In nucleotides, the sequence is TGTGCCTGGAGCCCCCCGCTAGCGGGGGCCTACGAGCAGTACTTC. Translation gives CAWSPPLAGAYEQYF. The reference TRBV30 and TRBJ2-7 proteins fill in what lies around the CDR3, so the full variable domain reads SQTIHQWPATLVQPVGSPLSLECTVEGTSNPNLYWYRQAAGRGLQLLFYSVGIGQISSEVPQNLSASRPQDRQFILSSKKLLLSDSGFYLCAWSPPLAGAYEQYFGPGTRLTVT.